This is a list of T cell receptor beta chains from one sample in a study of blood T cell repertoires in COVID-19. Assay used: immunoSEQ multiplex PCR; TCRdb lists only in-frame clones, some missing. The sample has 200,000 to 250,000 clones, over 75% seen once. Sequenced: peripheral blood. These receptors were taken from an elderly man with acute or convalescent COVID-19. CDR3s include the opening cysteine and the closing phenylalanine or tryptophan. A D gene is named only where the DNA matches it firmly. Expanded clones get a size class; other rows say once, few or many, or leave the size out.

D	J	size	V	CDR3	DNA
.	TRBJ2-3	.	TRBV6-5	CASSYDRSTDTQYF	TGTGCCAGCAGTTACGACAGAAGCACAGATACGCAGTATTTT
TRBD2	TRBJ2-1	.	TRBV7-9	CASSLALAGGYNEQFF	TGTGCCAGCAGCTTAGCGCTAGCGGGGGGTTACAATGAGCAGTTCTTC
.	TRBJ1-3	.	TRBV7-2	CASRTANTIYF	TGTGCCAGCAGAACTGCAAACACCATATATTTT
TRBD1	TRBJ1-1	few	TRBV6-5	CASSPTGTVNTEAFF	TGTGCCAGCAGCCCAACCGGGACAGTGAACACTGAAGCTTTCTTT
TRBD2	TRBJ2-3	.	TRBV19	CASGPSGSGTDTQYF	TGTGCCAGTGGACCTAGCGGGAGTGGGACAGATACGCAGTATTTT
TRBD1	TRBJ1-4	.	TRBV7-9	CASSKDRGGEKLFF	TGTGCCAGCAGCAAAGACAGGGGCGGTGAAAAACTGTTTTTT
TRBD2	TRBJ2-3	.	TRBV13	CASSLAASGREDTQYF	TGTGCCAGCAGCTTAGCGGCTAGCGGGAGGGAGGATACGCAGTATTTT
TRBD1	TRBJ2-7	.	TRBV27	CASSAGAGGYEQYF	TGTGCCAGCAGTGCTGGGGCAGGGGGCTACGAGCAGTACTTC
TRBD1	TRBJ1-1	.	TRBV7-8	CASSLVRDRGPEAFF	TGTGCCAGCAGCTTAGTCCGGGACAGGGGGCCTGAAGCTTTCTTT
TRBD2	TRBJ2-3	.	TRBV11-2	CASSSGLAGASDTQYF	TGTGCCAGCAGCTCCGGACTAGCGGGAGCGTCAGATACGCAGTATTTT
.	TRBJ1-2	.	TRBV3-1/TRBV3-2	CASSRGGTLDYGYTF	TGTGCCAGCAGCCGTGGAGGGACCTTAGACTATGGCTACACCTTC
TRBD1	TRBJ1-6	.	TRBV19	CASSTTGARSPLHF	TGTGCCAGTAGTACGACAGGGGCACGTTCACCCCTCCACTTT
TRBD1	TRBJ1-3	.	TRBV4-3	CASSRGTGSGNTIYF	TGCGCCAGCAGCCGCGGGACAGGGTCCGGAAACACCATATATTTT
.	TRBJ2-3	.	TRBV25-1	CASSESLDTQYF	TGTGCCAGCAGTGAATCTTTAGATACGCAGTATTTT
TRBD1	TRBJ2-1	.	TRBV7-3	CASSSGGVGGNEQFF	TGTGCCAGCAGCTCAGGGGGCGTAGGGGGCAATGAGCAGTTCTTC
.	TRBJ2-2	.	TRBV11-3	CASSLVKFAGESTGELFF	TGTGCCAGCAGCTTAGTCAAGTTTGCAGGGGAGAGCACCGGGGAGCTGTTTTTT
TRBD2	TRBJ2-7	.	TRBV7-2	CASSSRKAGGHYEQYF	TGTGCCAGCAGCTCCCGGAAGGCGGGAGGTCACTACGAGCAGTACTTC
.	TRBJ2-7	.	TRBV28	CASSLGPKQYF	TGTGCCAGCAGTTTAGGGCCAAAGCAGTACTTC
.	TRBJ2-2	.	TRBV28	CASSFGGFGELFF	TGTGCCAGCAGTTTTGGGGGCTTCGGGGAGCTGTTTTTT
TRBD1	TRBJ1-2	.	TRBV5-4	CASSLVGQGRKGYGYTF	TGTGCCAGCAGCTTGGTTGGACAGGGGAGGAAGGGGTATGGCTACACCTTC
.	TRBJ2-1	.	TRBV7-2	CASSLRGYYNEQFF	TGTGCCAGCAGCTTACGGGGGTACTACAATGAGCAGTTCTTC
.	TRBJ1-1	.	TRBV30	CAWRSSGLNTEAFF	TGTGCCTGGAGAAGTTCAGGCTTAAACACTGAAGCTTTCTTT
TRBD1	TRBJ1-1	.	TRBV2	CASSVPGQGNTEAFF	TGTGCCAGCAGTGTCCCGGGACAGGGAAACACTGAAGCTTTCTTT
.	TRBJ1-5	.	TRBV30	CAWSAPGQPQHF	TGTGCCTGGAGTGCTCCGGGGCAGCCCCAGCATTTT
TRBD1	TRBJ2-7	.	TRBV12-3/TRBV12-4	CASSRQGYEQYF	TGTGCCAGCAGCAGACAGGGCTACGAGCAGTACTTC
.	TRBJ2-1	.	TRBV6-2/TRBV6-3	CASSYLRERGSSYNEQFF	TGTGCCAGCAGTTACCTCCGGGAACGGGGGTCGTCCTACAATGAGCAGTTCTTC
.	TRBJ1-5	.	TRBV4-1	CASSPGTGVGRPQHF	TGCGCCAGCAGCCCCGGGACGGGAGTTGGGAGGCCCCAGCATTTT
TRBD1	TRBJ1-2	.	TRBV6-6	CASIRTGGSYGYTF	TGTGCCAGCATACGGACAGGGGGAAGCTATGGCTACACCTTC
TRBD2	TRBJ2-5	.	TRBV27	CASSLGLAIQETQYF	TGTGCCAGCAGTTTGGGACTAGCGATACAAGAGACCCAGTACTTC
TRBD1	TRBJ2-2	.	TRBV24-1	CATSSRTGNTGELFF	TGTGCCACCAGTTCTCGGACAGGCAACACCGGGGAGCTGTTTTTT
.	TRBJ2-3	.	TRBV7-2	CASSSMAQETQYF	TGTGCCAGCAGCTCCATGGCCCAGGAAACGCAGTATTTT
.	TRBJ1-2	.	TRBV3-1/TRBV3-2	CASSQVQGTSGYTF	TGTGCCAGCAGCCAAGTACAGGGTACTTCGGGCTACACCTTC
TRBD1	TRBJ1-2	.	TRBV7-8	CASSFGTGYGYTF	TGTGCCAGCAGCTTCGGGACAGGGTATGGCTACACCTTC
.	TRBJ1-3	.	TRBV19	CASSTGSGNTIYF	TGTGCCAGTAGTACAGGCTCTGGAAACACCATATATTTT
.	TRBJ2-5	.	TRBV11-2	CASSLLSAGQETQYF	TGTGCCAGCAGCTTACTGTCGGCGGGCCAAGAGACCCAGTACTTC
TRBD2	TRBJ2-2	.	TRBV2	CASRRDLLAGVGHGELFF	TGTGCCAGCCGCCGGGATCTTCTAGCGGGAGTTGGGCACGGGGAGCTGTTTTTT
TRBD2	TRBJ2-1	.	TRBV7-9	CASSPLAGSYNEQFF	TGTGCCAGCAGCCCTCTAGCGGGAAGCTACAATGAGCAGTTCTTC
TRBD2	TRBJ2-3	.	TRBV18	CASSPTGGTDTQYF	TGTGCCAGCTCACCAACGGGGGGGACAGATACGCAGTATTTT
TRBD2	TRBJ2-5	.	TRBV5-1	CASSWGTSGILQETQYF	TGCGCCAGCAGCTGGGGGACTAGCGGGATCCTTCAAGAGACCCAGTACTTC
.	TRBJ1-6	.	TRBV14	CASSQETGNSPLHF	TGTGCCAGCAGCCAAGAAACAGGGAACTCACCCCTCCACTTT
TRBD1	TRBJ2-7	.	TRBV5-6	CASSFRDSNLKQYF	TGTGCCAGCAGCTTCCGGGACAGTAACCTGAAGCAGTACTTC
.	TRBJ1-2	.	TRBV28	CASSSNGGGKGGGYGYTF	TGTGCCAGCAGTTCCAATGGAGGCGGAAAAGGGGGTGGCTATGGCTACACCTTC
.	TRBJ2-1	.	TRBV11-1	CASSLAGDLLFF	TGTGCCAGCAGCCTCGCCGGGGACTTGCTGTTCTTC
TRBD1	TRBJ2-5	.	TRBV6-5	CASRRDRGLETQYF	TGTGCCAGCCGCCGGGACAGGGGTTTGGAGACCCAGTACTTC
.	TRBJ1-1	once	TRBV6-6	CASSYPEGGTEAFF	TGTGCCAGCAGTTACCCCGAAGGGGGCACTGAAGCTTTCTTT
TRBD2	TRBJ2-3	.	TRBV10-3	CAISEREGHADTQYF	TGTGCCATCAGTGAAAGGGAGGGCCATGCAGATACGCAGTATTTT
TRBD2	TRBJ2-1	.	TRBV24-1	CATSDTGLAGGYEQFF	TGTGCCACCAGTGACACCGGACTAGCGGGAGGGTACGAGCAGTTCTTC
TRBD1	TRBJ1-1	.	TRBV7-8	CASSLAYRGGTEAFF	TGTGCCAGCAGCTTAGCTTACAGGGGTGGCACTGAAGCTTTCTTT
.	TRBJ1-1	.	TRBV5-1	CASSLADGGTEAFF	TGCGCCAGCAGCTTGGCCGACGGGGGCACTGAAGCTTTCTTT
.	TRBJ1-6	.	TRBV5-1	CASSLDPRRDSPLHF	TGCGCCAGCAGCCTGGACCCCCGGAGGGATTCACCCCTCCACTTT
TRBD1	TRBJ2-3	.	TRBV7-9	CASSLPGQGSTDTQYF	TGTGCCAGCAGCTTACCGGGACAGGGGAGCACAGATACGCAGTATTTT